This record covers a single TCR beta chain. As yet, its antigen is unknown. This sample is drawn from a study of identical twins. Study outcomes and limitations: Its conclusions, products of cross-sectional statistical analysis, did not come from following the same donors. The study found that models underestimated out-of-frame TCR alpha sharing in monozygotic twins.

Unique molecular identifiers were in the cDNA, with template-switch universal primer binding. TCRdb processed the 5' RACE reads anew with MiXCR; each CDR3 protein has one entry. The sample holds 1.5 million to 2 million distinct CDR3 sequences, under 35% seen once. Healthy Caucasian donors formed the entire cohort. The origin of this receptor is a newborn girl in good health. Sequences were obtained from cord blood.

This chain's CDR3 is CAISPGLPNTGELFF. CDR3 bases: TGTGCCATCAGTCCGGGACTTCCGAACACCGGGGAGCTGTTTTTT. This chain links TRBV10-3 with TRBJ2-2; D perhaps matches TRBD2 (6 bases). The ends were cut back, 5 bases at V and 0 bases at J, with 10 bases in the middle. The CDR3 extends over 15 amino acids. Per the germline V gene, CDR1 is ENHRY and CDR2 is SYGVKD.